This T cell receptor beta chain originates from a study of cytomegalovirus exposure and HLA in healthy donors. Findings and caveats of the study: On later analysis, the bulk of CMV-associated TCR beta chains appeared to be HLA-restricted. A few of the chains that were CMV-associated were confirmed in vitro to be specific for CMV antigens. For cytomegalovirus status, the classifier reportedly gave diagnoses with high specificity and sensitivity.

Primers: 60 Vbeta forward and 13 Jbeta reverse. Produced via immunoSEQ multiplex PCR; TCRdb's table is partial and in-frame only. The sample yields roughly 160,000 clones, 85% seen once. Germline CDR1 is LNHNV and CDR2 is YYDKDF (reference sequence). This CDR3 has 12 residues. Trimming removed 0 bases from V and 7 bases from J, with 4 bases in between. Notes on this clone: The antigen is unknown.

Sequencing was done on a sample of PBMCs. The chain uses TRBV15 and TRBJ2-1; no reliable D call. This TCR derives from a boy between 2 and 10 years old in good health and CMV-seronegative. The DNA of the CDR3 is TGTGCCACCAGCAGAGAGAGGAATGAGCAGTTCTTC. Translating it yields CATSRERNEQFF.